The 32 T cell receptor beta chains listed next were all sequenced from one sample in a study of CD8+CD57+ T cells in acquired aplastic anemia. CDR3 and TCR beta VDJ profiling relied on genomic DNA as the template. TCRdb redid the calling of the reads with MiXCR, one entry per CDR3 protein. The table has about 190,000 distinct CDR3 sequences, 54% seen once; the top ten hold more than 15%. The material sequenced was sorted CD4+, CD8+, or CD8+CD57+ T cells (not recorded which) from PBMCs. The receptors shown here come from a human donor in good health, serving as a control.

The CDR3 DNA reads TGTGCCAGTAGTCCCGGGAGGGACAGGGGGTACGAGCAGTACTTC. It specifies CASSPGRDRGYEQYF. The genes are TRBV19 and TRBJ2-7; the match to TRBD1 covers 11 bases. Per germline, CDR1 LNHDA and CDR2 SQIVND (reference sequence). The CDR3 extends over 15 amino acids. V lost 5 bases, J lost 4 bases, and 7 bases stayed unmatched.

V and J are TRBV25-1 and TRBJ1-4; possible D gene TRBD1, 5 bases. V was shortened by 2 bases and J by 10 bases, with 23 bases between the two germline ends. Germline V gene data show CDR1 as MGHDK and CDR2 as SYGVNS. There are 17 residues in the CDR3. The CDR3 nucleotides read TGTGCCAGCAGTGAAAATTGGCCTTCAACAGGCGATGGAAAACTGTTTTTT. Translation: CASSENWPSTGDGKLFF. Drawing the rest from reference TRBV25-1 and TRBJ1-4, the complete variable domain is EADIYQTPRYLVIGTGKKITLECSQTMGHDKMYWYQQDPGMELHLIHYSYGVNSTEKGDLSSESTVSRIRTEHFPLTLESARPSHTSQYLCASSENWPSTGDGKLFFGSGTQLSVL.

This chain joins TRBV24-1 and TRBJ2-5; 7 bases line up with TRBD2. Trimming removed 10 bases from V and 5 bases from J; junction bases left unmatched: 9. Per germline, CDR1 KGHDR and CDR2 SFDVKD. The CDR3 length is 13 residues. Here the CDR3 DNA reads TGTGCCACTGCGGGAGTCGGCGGGGAGACCCAGTACTTC. Amino acid sequence: CATAGVGGETQYF.

The chain uses TRBV10-3 and TRBJ2-7; 13 bases align to TRBD2. V was clipped by 6 bases and J by 2 bases; unmatched bases: 1. The CDR3 covers 14 residues. The germline V gene encodes CDR1 ENHRY and CDR2 SYGVKD. The CDR3 loop is CAIRGTSGAYEQYF. The CDR3 DNA reads TGTGCCATCAGGGGGACTAGCGGGGCCTACGAGCAGTACTTC.

Remarks on this clonotype: A much larger clone sits a single nucleotide away, making a read error possible. This chain connects TRBV7-3 to TRBJ1-3; D not resolved. V was clipped by 5 bases and J by 8 bases, with 16 bases between them. CDR1 is SGHTA, CDR2 FQGTGA, per germline. The CDR3 runs 14 residues. The CDR3 sequence: CASSEGAVGDTIYF. The DNA of the CDR3 is TGTGCCAGCAGCGAGGGAGCGGTAGGAGACACCATATATTTT. Combining the CDR3 with reference TRBV7-3 and TRBJ1-3 gives the whole variable domain GAGVSQTPSNKVTEKGKYVELRCDPISGHTALYWYRQSLGQGPEFLIYFQGTGAADDSGLPNDRFFAVRPEGSVSTLKIQRTERGDSAVYLCASSEGAVGDTIYFGEGSWLTVV.

The rearrangement links TRBV18 to TRBJ1-4; D perhaps matches TRBD1 (5 bases). Between the trimmed V and J ends, which lost 3 bases and 3 bases, there was a span of 8 bases. Germline CDR1 reads KGHSH; CDR2 reads LQKENI. This CDR3 region has 14 residues. The CDR3 DNA reads TGTGCCAGCTCACCCGACAGTTCTAATGAAAAACTGTTTTTT. This sequence encodes CASSPDSSNEKLFF.

This clonotype was seen more than once but under ten times. A clone one base away is much larger, so this may be a read error. The chain is built from TRBV20-1 and TRBJ2-4; a weak D match, TRBD1 (5 bases). CDR1 is DFQATT, CDR2 SNEGSKA, per germline (reference sequence). This CDR3 spans 14 amino acids. The CDR3 DNA reads as TGCGGTGCTAGAGATCTAAGGGGCTCGGACATTCAGTACTTC. Translation gives CGARDLRGSDIQYF.

About this clonotype itself: The junction differs from germline at one of its ends, possibly a read error. The rearrangement joins TRBV10-3 to TRBJ1-3; no clear D. Germline CDR1 is ENHRY and CDR2 is SYGVKD. CDR3 length: 12 amino acids. The CDR3 bases are TGTGCCACACAGAGCTCTGGAAACATCATATATTTT. It specifies CATQSSGNIIYF.

This clonotype was recorded at least ten times. The gene calls are TRBV2 and TRBJ2-7; D unclear. Trimming shortened V by 6 bases and J by 0 bases, and 6 bases separated the two germline ends. This CDR3 has 12 amino acids. Germline V gene data show CDR1 as SNHLY and CDR2 as FYNNEI. The CDR3 nucleotides are TGTGCCAGCAGCGAGAGCTCCTACGAGCAGTACTTC. Translating gives CASSESSYEQYF.

A note on this clonotype: No DNA is shown, since the ends of the CDR3 on it are uncertain; the CDR3 is the one TCRdb lists. The CDR3 is CASSSSRKSNQPQHF. The rearrangement links TRBV12-3 or TRBV12-4 to TRBJ1-5. The CDR3 comprises 15 residues, both ends counted.

The V call is TRBV2, the J call TRBJ2-5; D is ambiguous. The end of the DNA fits TRBJ2-7 better, so the J call may be wrong. The CDR3 totals 13 residues. Germline V CDR1 and CDR2: SNHLY, FYNNEI. The CDR3 sequence: CASRAPSDYEQYF. The CDR3 DNA is TGTGCCAGCAGGGCCCCATCGGACTACGAGCAGTACTTC.

The V gene is TRBV7-3, the J gene TRBJ2-1; tentative D call: TRBD1 (6 bases). Per germline, CDR1 SGHTA and CDR2 FQGTGA. The CDR3 consists of 15 residues. Between the trimmed V and J ends, which lost 6 bases and 2 bases, there was a span of 14 bases. CDR3 DNA sequence: TGTGCCAGCAGAACACGTCGGGACACCTACAATGAGCAGTTCTTC. Its protein product is CASRTRRDTYNEQFF. Looking up the rest from reference TRBV7-3 and TRBJ2-1 gives the full variable domain: GAGVSQTPSNKVTEKGKYVELRCDPISGHTALYWYRQSLGQGPEFLIYFQGTGAADDSGLPNDRFFAVRPEGSVSTLKIQRTERGDSAVYLCASRTRRDTYNEQFFGPGTRLTVL.

Details on this clonotype: The junction shows a germline mismatch at one end, possibly a read error. V and J are TRBV19 and TRBJ2-7, with D possibly being TRBD1 (6 bases). Germline CDR1 LNHDA, CDR2 SQIVND (reference sequence). The CDR3 runs to 15 residues. This CDR3 reads CASSFRDTASHEQYF. The CDR3 DNA sequence: TGTGCCAGTAGTTTCCGGGACACGGCCTCCCACGAGCAGTACTTC.

V and J are TRBV10-3 and TRBJ2-2; 8 bases map to TRBD1. This CDR3 region has 17 residues. The trim removed 5 bases at V and 0 bases at J, leaving 8 bases unmatched. Germline CDR1 ENHRY, CDR2 SYGVKD. CDR3 in amino acids: CAISRGQGTSNTGELFF. The CDR3 coding sequence is TGTGCCATCAGTCGCGGACAGGGCACCTCGAACACCGGGGAGCTGTTTTTT.

In DNA, the CDR3 is TGTGCCAGCAGCTTAGAGGGCGGGGGGAACGAGCAGTACTTC. This encodes CASSLEGGGNEQYF. The chain uses TRBV7-9 and TRBJ2-7; TRBD2 matches at 8 bases. The CDR3 is made up of 14 amino acids. Germline V gene data show CDR1 as SEHNR and CDR2 as FQNEAQ (reference sequence). V dropped 1 base and J dropped 5; count of bases not matched to a gene: 4.

The chain is built from TRBV19 and TRBJ1-1; maybe TRBD1 (6 bases). V lost 3 bases to trimming and J lost 0 bases, with 8 bases between them. Germline lookup yields CDR1 LNHDA and CDR2 SQIVND (reference sequence). The CDR3 totals 14 residues. The CDR3 DNA sequence: TGTGCCAGTAGTATTCAGGGGATGAACACTGAAGCTTTCTTT. It translates to CASSIQGMNTEAFF.

This chain connects TRBV12-3 or TRBV12-4 to TRBJ1-2, with 8 nucleotides matching TRBD1. The CDR3 runs 13 residues. Trimming removed 6 bases from V and 8 bases from J; junction bases left unmatched: 8. CDR3 DNA sequence: TGTGCCAGCAGCCCTGGACAGGGACGAGGCTACACCTTC. Amino acids: CASSPGQGRGYTF.

This clonotype was detected many times. The V and J genes are TRBV7-8 and TRBJ2-1; 9 bases line up with TRBD1. The CDR3 has 13 amino acids. J was trimmed by 8 bases and V by 6 bases; bases with no gene match: 5. Germline lookup yields CDR1 SGHVS and CDR2 FQNEAQ. CDR3 residues: CASRTTGGDEQFF. DNA for the CDR3: TGTGCCAGCAGGACGACAGGGGGTGATGAGCAGTTCTTC.

This clonotype was seen at least ten times. V usage is TRBV28 and J usage is TRBJ1-2; D gene ambiguous. Germline V gives CDR1 MDHEN, CDR2 SYDVKM. The CDR3 contains 12 residues. The V gene lost 6 bases and the J gene lost 1 base, with 6 bases spanning the gap. CDR3 nucleotides: TGTGCCAGCAGGGATTTTAACTATGGCTACACCTTC. Translated: CASRDFNYGYTF.

This chain connects TRBV7-6 to TRBJ2-7, with 9 positions matching TRBD1. The CDR3 has 15 residues. V trimming: 6 bases; J trimming: 2 bases; junction bases outside the gene matches: 8. Per germline, CDR1 SGHVS and CDR2 FNYEAQ. CDR3 nucleotide sequence: TGTGCCAGCAGTTCAAGGGACAGGGCACCCTACGAGCAGTACTTC. This gives the protein CASSSRDRAPYEQYF. The variable domain in full, completed from reference TRBV7-6 and TRBJ2-7, reads GAGVSQSPRYKVTKRGQDVALRCDPISGHVSLYWYRQALGQGPEFLTYFNYEAQQDKSGLPNDRFSAERPEGSISTLTIQRTEQRDSAMYRCASSSRDRAPYEQYFGPGTRLTVT.

Regarding this clonotype: Because it lacks the conserved phenylalanine or tryptophan at the end, this CDR3 is likely a read error. The rearrangement joins TRBV3-1 to TRBJ2-7; 10 bases are shared with TRBD2. The CDR3 length is 15 residues. Per germline, CDR1 LGHDT and CDR2 YNNKEL (reference sequence). V lost 3 bases and J lost 3; bases outside the gene matches: 5. The CDR3 protein is CASSQTASGGYEQYL. DNA of the CDR3: TGTGCCAGCAGCCAGACGGCTAGCGGGGGCTACGAGCAGTACCTC.

The V gene is TRBV30, the J gene TRBJ2-3, with D perhaps matching TRBD1 or TRBD2 (5 bases each). CDR1 is GTSNPN and CDR2 is SVGIG in the germline V gene (reference sequence). Trimming removed 6 bases at V and 1 base at J, with 17 bases between. This CDR3 has 15 amino acids. As DNA, the CDR3 is TGTGCCTGCGGCCAGGGACGTATTGGCACAGATACGCAGTATTTT. Encoded protein: CACGQGRIGTDTQYF.

The chain recombines TRBV19 with TRBJ1-2, with 8 nucleotides matching TRBD1. Germline-derived CDR1 and CDR2 are LNHDA and SQIVND (reference sequence). Trimming at V came to 6 bases and at J to 4 bases, leaving 7 bases not matched to a gene. The CDR3 contains 14 residues. CDR3 in amino acids: CASRSTGEFYGYTF. The CDR3 DNA reads as TGTGCCAGTAGGTCGACAGGGGAGTTCTATGGCTACACCTTC.

In its sample, this clonotype was seen a few times. The chain uses TRBV5-4 and TRBJ2-7, with D possibly being TRBD1 or TRBD2 (5 bases each). Germline loops: CDR1 SGHNT, CDR2 YYREEE (reference sequence). Deletions cut 4 bases from V and 2 bases from J, with 16 bases between. This CDR3 contains 15 residues. CDR3 sequence reads: CASSPGPGATYEQYF. CDR3 bases: TGTGCCAGCAGCCCAGGTCCCGGGGCGACCTACGAGCAGTACTTC. The full variable domain, rest sourced from reference TRBV5-4 and TRBJ2-7, is ETGVTQSPTHLIKTRGQQVTLRCSSQSGHNTVSWYQQALGQGPQFIFQYYREEENGRGNFPPRFSGLQFPNYSSELNVNALELDDSALYLCASSPGPGATYEQYFGPGTRLTVT.

This clonotype has a count of ten or more. This chain uses TRBV6-4 with TRBJ2-1; D assignment may be TRBD1 or TRBD2 (5 bases each). The CDR3 is made up of 15 amino acids. Deletions cut 3 bases from V and 6 bases from J, with 15 bases between. Germline V CDR1 and CDR2: MRHNA, SNTAGT. In DNA, the CDR3 is TGTGCCAGCAGTGAATGGGACCAGCGGTCCAATGAGCAGTTCTTC. Its protein product is CASSEWDQRSNEQFF.

CDR3 loop: CASSSRQGHNSPLHF. Here the CDR3 DNA reads TGTGCCAGCAGCTCACGACAGGGTCATAATTCACCCCTCCACTTT. The chain links TRBV2 to TRBJ1-6; 7 nucleotides agree with TRBD1. Germline V lookup: CDR1 SNHLY, CDR2 FYNNEI. The CDR3 has 15 residues. V shed 6 bases and J 5 bases; nucleotides not matched to a gene: 7.

The genes are TRBV6-5 and TRBJ1-1; 11 nucleotides line up with TRBD1. Germline CDR1 and CDR2: MNHEY and SVGAGI. Germline trimming cut 4 bases from V and 4 bases from J; bases unmatched to any gene: 2. The CDR3 spans 14 residues. CDR3 sequence (DNA): TGTGCCAGCAGTTTAGGACAGGGGGCCACTGAAGCTTTCTTT. Residues: CASSLGQGATEAFF.

J is TRBJ2-1 and V is TRBV12-3 or TRBV12-4; TRBD2 aligns across 8 bases. The CDR3 length is 14 residues. Germline trimming cut 4 bases from V and 4 bases from J; bases unmatched to any gene: 3. As DNA, the CDR3 is TGTGCCAGCAGTTACCGGGGGGGATACAATGAGCAGTTCTTC. Translation gives CASSYRGGYNEQFF.

This chain links TRBV7-2 with TRBJ2-1, with 16 bases matching TRBD2. Germline lookup yields CDR1 SGHTA and CDR2 FQGNSA. This CDR3 has 17 amino acids. V shed 2 bases and J 7 bases; nucleotides not matched to a gene: 5. CDR3 coding DNA: TGTGCCAGCAGCTTAACGGGACTAGCGGGGGGGAGGAATGAGCAGTTCTTC. Amino acids: CASSLTGLAGGRNEQFF.

Ten or more counts support this clonotype. The genes are TRBV20-1 and TRBJ2-7; possible D gene TRBD1, 6 bases. Germline values: CDR1 DFQATT, CDR2 SNEGSKA (reference sequence). The V and J ends lost 4 bases and 4 bases respectively, with 14 bases between them. The CDR3 spans 13 residues. In DNA, the CDR3 is TGCAGTGCTACCACAGGGACCTCATACGAGCAGTACTTC. Protein sequence: CSATTGTSYEQYF.

This clonotype was picked up many times. V gene TRBV11-3 combines with J gene TRBJ2-7, with 10 bases matching TRBD1. The CDR3 runs 15 residues. V trimming: 5 bases; J trimming: 1 base; junction bases outside the gene matches: 5. CDR1 is SGHNT, CDR2 YENEEA, per germline. CDR3 nucleotides: TGTGCCAGCAGCACCGGACAGGGGGGATCCTACGAGCAGTACTTC. This gives the protein CASSTGQGGSYEQYF.

V is TRBV7-2 and J is TRBJ2-1, with 7 bases aligning to TRBD1. Germline V gene sequence: CDR1 SGHTA, CDR2 FQGNSA. V was clipped by 6 bases and J by 7 bases; unmatched bases: 6. The CDR3 spans 13 residues. The CDR3 reads CASRDGTVNEQFF. The CDR3 DNA follows: TGTGCCAGCAGAGACGGGACAGTTAATGAGCAGTTCTTC. Drawing the rest from reference TRBV7-2 and TRBJ2-1, the complete variable domain is GAGVSQSPSNKVTEKGKDVELRCDPISGHTALYWYRQSLGQGLEFLIYFQGNSAPDKSGLPSDRFSAERTGGSVSTLTIQRTQQEDSAVYLCASRDGTVNEQFFGPGTRLTVL.